Listed below are T cell receptor beta chains from one sample, sequenced in a study of prognosis after radiotherapy for stage I lung cancer. TCRdb independently ran MiXCR on the multiplex PCR reads; one entry per CDR3 protein. The data contain about 35,000 distinct CDR3 sequences, about 31% of them seen just once; the ten biggest clones take up roughly 29%. Source: PBMCs, taken before or after stereotactic body radiation therapy (not recorded which). The origin of the receptors is a donor aged 50 or older with non-small cell lung cancer. CDR3s include the opening cysteine and the closing phenylalanine or tryptophan.

CDR3aa	j_gene	v_gene
CASSLFETEAFF	TRBJ1-1	TRBV7-9
CASSKRDRSNQPQHF	TRBJ1-5	TRBV19
CASSYEAGREQYF	TRBJ2-7	TRBV6-5
CASSARTGGGHIQYF	TRBJ2-4	TRBV5-1
CASSFMAGTGELFF	TRBJ2-2	TRBV19
CASSLASYNEQFF	TRBJ2-1	TRBV7-2
CASSISGTGVNTEAFF	TRBJ1-1	TRBV7-9
CATSRTVQGATGYTF	TRBJ1-2	TRBV15
CASSEGGSGTDTQYF	TRBJ2-3	TRBV6-1
CASSPGPSGNQPQHF	TRBJ1-5	TRBV9
CASSLGTGGGTDTQYF	TRBJ2-3	TRBV7-9
CATGRSDSNQPQHF	TRBJ1-5	TRBV10-3
CASSSGPKNTEAFF	TRBJ1-1	TRBV5-5
CASRSAGGREQYF	TRBJ2-7	TRBV5-4
CASNSGQGAHEQYF	TRBJ2-7	TRBV19
CASSFDFSRTNEKLFF	TRBJ1-4	TRBV19
CSARDPGDYGYTF	TRBJ1-2	TRBV20-1
CASSLDPHRTNTGELFF	TRBJ2-2	TRBV5-4
CVSSAQSGVGSPLHF	TRBJ1-6	TRBV6-2/TRBV6-3
CASRPTRYLSPLHF	TRBJ1-6	TRBV6-1
CSASQQGRSNQPQHF	TRBJ1-5	TRBV20-1
CASSLAMDRVANGYTF	TRBJ1-2	TRBV5-4
CSASPSRGRPNTEAFF	TRBJ1-1	TRBV20-1
CASSNGQGQTGELFF	TRBJ2-2	TRBV5-1
CDSSSGTRDSYTF	TRBJ1-2	TRBV6-1
CSASPLAGGLVYEQYF	TRBJ2-7	TRBV20-1
CASSVEVLRGNTEAFF	TRBJ1-1	TRBV9
CASSLGLGVAGLQETQYF	TRBJ2-5	TRBV5-1
CSARTRTGQFF	TRBJ2-1	TRBV20-1
CASSQDQGDYGYTF	TRBJ1-2	TRBV3-1
CASSLRTSGGRSTDTQYF	TRBJ2-3	TRBV9
CASRGILGIDNSYEQYF	TRBJ2-7	TRBV6-2/TRBV6-3
CASRQGERGTGELFF	TRBJ2-2	TRBV10-2
CASSLPKSNYGYTF	TRBJ1-2	TRBV13
CAWGGTLSGNTIYF	TRBJ1-3	TRBV30
CASSVSHREETQYF	TRBJ2-5	TRBV9
CASSEAGHRNTGELFF	TRBJ2-2	TRBV9
CSVGAGGDEQYF	TRBJ2-7	TRBV29-1
CASSRDSYEQYF	TRBJ2-7	TRBV12-3/TRBV12-4
CSARDGTGHQPQHF	TRBJ1-5	TRBV20-1
CASTRQTIGEQFF	TRBJ2-1	TRBV12-3/TRBV12-4
CASSRDRDKQYF	TRBJ2-7	TRBV10-2
CASSEAVRQGEAFF	TRBJ1-1	TRBV6-1
CASSWGGEQFF	TRBJ2-1	TRBV9
CAWSAGTGREQYF	TRBJ2-7	TRBV30
CASSQPGQGGSGANVLTF	TRBJ2-6	TRBV4-1
CASSFLIRLADLTDTQYF	TRBJ2-3	TRBV28
CASSFAGGRSYEQYF	TRBJ2-7	TRBV6-2/TRBV6-3
CASSLAWTGAYEQYF	TRBJ2-7	TRBV5-1
CASSIGQFINEKLFF	TRBJ1-4	TRBV19
CASSYARQGTWEQYF	TRBJ2-7	TRBV6-5
CASSLARGKGGHSYEQYF	TRBJ2-7	TRBV7-9
CSARPRGNTEAFF	TRBJ1-1	TRBV20-1
CASSPGQAPLHF	TRBJ1-6	TRBV6-4